Described below is a single T cell receptor (beta chain) sequence and its context. Its target is unknown. CDR1 is LNHDA and CDR2 is SQIVND in the germline V gene (reference sequence). Trimming removed 5 bases from V and 4 bases from J, with 10 bases in between. CDR3 size: 13 residues. The data were obtained in a study of long-term antiretroviral therapy in people with HIV. General study points: The study found that diversity rose after ART but stayed below transplant donor controls. Information on adherence to ART, viral resistance or therapy changes was unavailable.

This was the immunoSEQ v3.0 assay at survey level. The study targeted about 40,000-50,000 T-cell genomes per sample in sequencing. The table came from immunoSEQ multiplex PCR; TCRdb's copy has only in-frame clones and leaves some out. The table has about 31,000 clones, over 75% seen once. The chain recombines TRBV19 with TRBJ2-3; D not certain. The specimen comprised unsorted PBMCs, sampled 5.2 years after starting antiretroviral therapy. This receptor was taken from a woman between 35 and 50 years old with HIV. The CDR3 bases are TGTGCCAGTAGTGACCGACCGGCAGATACGCAGTATTTT. Its translation is CASSDRPADTQYF.